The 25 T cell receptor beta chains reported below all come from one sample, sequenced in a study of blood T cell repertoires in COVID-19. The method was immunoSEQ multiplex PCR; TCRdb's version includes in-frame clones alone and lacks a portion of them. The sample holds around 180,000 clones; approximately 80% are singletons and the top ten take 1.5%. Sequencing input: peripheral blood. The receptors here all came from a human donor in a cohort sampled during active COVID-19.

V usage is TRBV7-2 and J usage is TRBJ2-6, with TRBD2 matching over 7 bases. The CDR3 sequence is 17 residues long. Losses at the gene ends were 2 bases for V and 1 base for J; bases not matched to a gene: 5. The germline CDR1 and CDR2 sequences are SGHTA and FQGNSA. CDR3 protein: CASSLPRGGSGANVLTF. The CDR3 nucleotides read TGTGCCAGCAGCTTACCGCGCGGGGGTTCTGGGGCCAACGTCCTGACTTTC.

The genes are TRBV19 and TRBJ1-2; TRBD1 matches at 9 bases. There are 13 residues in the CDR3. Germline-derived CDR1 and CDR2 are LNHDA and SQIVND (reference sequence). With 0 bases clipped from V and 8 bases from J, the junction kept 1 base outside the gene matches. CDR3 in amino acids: CASSIEGQGGYTF. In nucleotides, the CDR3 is TGTGCCAGTAGTATAGAAGGACAGGGGGGCTACACCTTC.

DNA of the CDR3: TGTGCCAGCAGTCGGACAGAATTTGAAGCTTTCTTT. It is translated as CASSRTEFEAFF. The chain uses TRBV6-5 and TRBJ1-1, with D possibly matching TRBD1 (6 bases). In germline, CDR1 is MNHEY, CDR2 SVGAGI. With 5 bases removed from V and 7 bases from J, the gap between germline ends came to 11 bases. The CDR3 sequence is 12 residues long.

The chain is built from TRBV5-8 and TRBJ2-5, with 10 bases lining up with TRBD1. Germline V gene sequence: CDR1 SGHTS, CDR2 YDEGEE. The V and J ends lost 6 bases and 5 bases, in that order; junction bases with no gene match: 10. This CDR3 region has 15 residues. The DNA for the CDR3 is TGTGCCAGCACCATGGGACAGGGGTTTCGGGAGACCCAGTACTTC. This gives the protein CASTMGQGFRETQYF.

The CDR3 loop is CASSLRLAEQETQYF. For the CDR3, the DNA is TGTGCCAGCAGCTTAAGGCTAGCGGAACAAGAGACCCAGTACTTC. The J gene is TRBJ2-5, the V gene TRBV7-9, with 7 bases fitting TRBD2. The V gene end was trimmed by 2 bases and the J gene end by 2 bases; junction bases not matched to a gene: 5. The CDR3 is made up of 15 amino acids. Germline loops: CDR1 SEHNR, CDR2 FQNEAQ (reference sequence).

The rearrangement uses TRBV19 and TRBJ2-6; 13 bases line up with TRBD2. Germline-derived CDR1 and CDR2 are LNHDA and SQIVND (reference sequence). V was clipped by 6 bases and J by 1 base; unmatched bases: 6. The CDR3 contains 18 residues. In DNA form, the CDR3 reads TGTGCCAGTAGCCTCGCACTAGCGGGGGGGTCTGGGGCCAACGTCCTGACTTTC. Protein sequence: CASSLALAGGSGANVLTF.

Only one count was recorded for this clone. The chain's CDR3 is CASSLGDRGHEQFF. For the CDR3, the DNA is TGCGCCAGCAGCTTGGGGGACAGGGGGCACGAGCAGTTCTTC. The genes are TRBV5-1 and TRBJ2-1, with TRBD1 identical over 12 bases. CDR3 size: 14 residues. Germline CDR1 and CDR2: SGHRS and YFSETQ. V dropped 0 bases and J dropped 10; count of bases not matched to a gene: 2.

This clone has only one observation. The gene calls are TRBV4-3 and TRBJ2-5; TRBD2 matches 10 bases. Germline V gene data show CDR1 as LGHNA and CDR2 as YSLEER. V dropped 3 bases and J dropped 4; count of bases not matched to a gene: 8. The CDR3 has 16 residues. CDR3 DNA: TGCGCCAGCAGCCAGGGCAGCGGGGGGGCCCGAGAGACCCAGTACTTC. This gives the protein CASSQGSGGARETQYF.

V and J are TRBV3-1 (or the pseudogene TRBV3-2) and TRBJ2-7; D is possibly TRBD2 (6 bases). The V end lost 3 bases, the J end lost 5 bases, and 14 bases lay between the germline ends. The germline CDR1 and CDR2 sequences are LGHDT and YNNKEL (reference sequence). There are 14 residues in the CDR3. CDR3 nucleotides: TGTGCCAGCAGCCAGGTCGGAGGCGGGAACGAGCAGTACTTC. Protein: CASSQVGGGNEQYF.

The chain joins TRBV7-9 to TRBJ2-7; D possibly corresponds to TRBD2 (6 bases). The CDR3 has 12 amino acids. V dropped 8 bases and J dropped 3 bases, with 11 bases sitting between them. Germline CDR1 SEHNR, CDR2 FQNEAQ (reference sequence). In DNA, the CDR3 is TGTGCCAGCGGCCGGGAGATCTACGAGCAGTACTTC. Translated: CASGREIYEQYF.

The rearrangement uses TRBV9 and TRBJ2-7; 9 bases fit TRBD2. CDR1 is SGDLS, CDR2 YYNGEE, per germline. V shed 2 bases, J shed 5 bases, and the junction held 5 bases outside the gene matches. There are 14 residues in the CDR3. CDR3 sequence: CASSVTSGSNEQYF. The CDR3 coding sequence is TGTGCCAGCAGCGTGACTAGCGGTAGTAACGAGCAGTACTTC. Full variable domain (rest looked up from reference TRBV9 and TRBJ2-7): DSGVTQTPKHLITATGQRVTLRCSPRSGDLSVYWYQQSLDQGLQFLIQYYNGEERAKGNILERFSAQQFPDLHSELNLSSLELGDSALYFCASSVTSGSNEQYFGPGTRLTVT.

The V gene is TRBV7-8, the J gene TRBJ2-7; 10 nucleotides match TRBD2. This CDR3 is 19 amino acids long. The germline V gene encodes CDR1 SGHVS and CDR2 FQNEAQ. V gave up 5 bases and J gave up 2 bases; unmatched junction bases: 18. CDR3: CASSPYRISAGTSAYEQYF. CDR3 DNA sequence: TGTGCCAGCAGCCCGTACAGAATTTCCGCCGGGACTAGCGCCTACGAGCAGTACTTC.

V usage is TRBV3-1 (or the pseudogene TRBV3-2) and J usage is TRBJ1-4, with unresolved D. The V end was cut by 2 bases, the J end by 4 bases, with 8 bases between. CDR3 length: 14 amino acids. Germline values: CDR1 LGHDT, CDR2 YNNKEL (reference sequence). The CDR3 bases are TGTGCCAGCAGCCAACGAGGGTATAATGAAAAACTGTTTTTT. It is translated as CASSQRGYNEKLFF.

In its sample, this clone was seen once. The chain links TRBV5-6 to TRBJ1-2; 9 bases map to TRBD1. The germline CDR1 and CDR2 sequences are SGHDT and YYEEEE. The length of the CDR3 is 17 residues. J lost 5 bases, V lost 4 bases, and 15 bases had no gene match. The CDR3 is CASSTQRTYRGRYGYTF. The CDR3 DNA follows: TGTGCCAGCAGCACCCAGAGGACGTACAGGGGGCGTTATGGCTACACCTTC.

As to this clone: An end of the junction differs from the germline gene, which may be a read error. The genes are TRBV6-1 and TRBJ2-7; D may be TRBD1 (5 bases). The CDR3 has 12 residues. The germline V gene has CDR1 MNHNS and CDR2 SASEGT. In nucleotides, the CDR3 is TGTGCCAGCAGTGAAGAAAGGGGCGGAAGGCACTTC. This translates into CASSEERGGRHF.

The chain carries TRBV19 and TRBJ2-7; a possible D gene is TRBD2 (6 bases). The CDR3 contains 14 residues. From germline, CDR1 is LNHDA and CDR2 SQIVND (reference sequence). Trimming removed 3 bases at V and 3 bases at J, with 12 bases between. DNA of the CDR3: TGTGCCAGTAGTATCGGGGGTTCCCTCTACGAGCAGTACTTC. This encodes CASSIGGSLYEQYF.

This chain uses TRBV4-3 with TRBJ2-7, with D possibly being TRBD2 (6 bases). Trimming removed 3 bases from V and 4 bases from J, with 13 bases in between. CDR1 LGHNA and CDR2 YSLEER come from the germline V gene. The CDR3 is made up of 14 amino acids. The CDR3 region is CASSQGLQGYEQYF. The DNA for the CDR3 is TGCGCCAGCAGCCAGGGACTCCAGGGATACGAGCAGTACTTC.

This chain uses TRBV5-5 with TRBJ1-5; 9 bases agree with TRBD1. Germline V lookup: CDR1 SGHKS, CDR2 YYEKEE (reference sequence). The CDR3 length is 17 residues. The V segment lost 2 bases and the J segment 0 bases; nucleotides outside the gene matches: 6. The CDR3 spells CASSFGTGIYSNQPQHF. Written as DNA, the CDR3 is TGTGCCAGCAGCTTCGGGACAGGGATTTATAGCAATCAGCCCCAGCATTTT.

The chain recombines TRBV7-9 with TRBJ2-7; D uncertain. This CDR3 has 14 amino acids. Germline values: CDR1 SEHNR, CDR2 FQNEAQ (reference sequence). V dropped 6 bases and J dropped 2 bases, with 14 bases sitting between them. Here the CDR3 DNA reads TGTGCCAGCAGTTACACCGACACACCCTACGAGCAGTACTTC. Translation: CASSYTDTPYEQYF.

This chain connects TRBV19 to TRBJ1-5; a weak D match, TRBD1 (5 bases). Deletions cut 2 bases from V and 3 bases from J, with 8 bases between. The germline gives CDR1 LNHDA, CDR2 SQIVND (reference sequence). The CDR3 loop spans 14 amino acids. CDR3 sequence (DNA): TGTGCCAGTAGTATAAGGGACTTCAATCAGCCCCAGCATTTT. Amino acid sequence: CASSIRDFNQPQHF.

The CDR3 sequence: CSVGGDYLSGEQFF. DNA of the CDR3: TGCAGCGTTGGCGGGGACTACCTTTCGGGTGAGCAGTTCTTC. V is TRBV29-1 and J is TRBJ2-1; 7 bases are shared with TRBD2. The germline V gene encodes CDR1 SQVTM and CDR2 ANQGSEA. The CDR3 has 14 amino acids. Germline trimming cut 4 bases from V and 9 bases from J; bases unmatched to any gene: 12.

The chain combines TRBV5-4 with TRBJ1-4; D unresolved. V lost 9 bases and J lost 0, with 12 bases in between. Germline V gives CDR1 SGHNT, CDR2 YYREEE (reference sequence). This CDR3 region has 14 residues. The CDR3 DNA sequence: TGTGCCACCCGCCAGGCCCCAACTAATGAAAAACTGTTTTTT. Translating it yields CATRQAPTNEKLFF.

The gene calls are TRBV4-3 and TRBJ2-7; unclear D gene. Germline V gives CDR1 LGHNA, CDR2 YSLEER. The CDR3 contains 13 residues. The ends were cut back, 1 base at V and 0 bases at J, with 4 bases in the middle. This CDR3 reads CASSQVISYEQYF. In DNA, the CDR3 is TGCGCCAGCAGCCAAGTAATCTCCTACGAGCAGTACTTC.

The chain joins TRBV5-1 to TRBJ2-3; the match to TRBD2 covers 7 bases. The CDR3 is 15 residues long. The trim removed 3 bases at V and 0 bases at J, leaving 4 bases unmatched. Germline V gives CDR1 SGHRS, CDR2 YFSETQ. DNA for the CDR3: TGCGCCAGCAGCTGGGAGGGACTAAGCACAGATACGCAGTATTTT. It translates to CASSWEGLSTDTQYF. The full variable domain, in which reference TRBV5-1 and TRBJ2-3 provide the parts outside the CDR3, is KAGVTQTPRYLIKTRGQQVTLSCSPISGHRSVSWYQQTPGQGLQFLFEYFSETQRNKGNFPGRFSGRQFSNSRSEMNVSTLELGDSALYLCASSWEGLSTDTQYFGPGTRLTVL.

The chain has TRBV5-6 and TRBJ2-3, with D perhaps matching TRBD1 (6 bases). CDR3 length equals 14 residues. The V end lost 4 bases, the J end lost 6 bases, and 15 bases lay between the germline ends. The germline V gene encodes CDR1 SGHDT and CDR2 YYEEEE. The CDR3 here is CASSRVGARDTQYF. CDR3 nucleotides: TGTGCCAGCAGCCGCGTGGGGGCTAGGGATACGCAGTATTTT.